The entry that follows covers one TCR beta chain sequence. Its antigen is as yet unknown. This specimen comes from a study of T cell responses to AZD1222 COVID-19 vaccine. The data were produced by immunoSEQ multiplex PCR, yet TCRdb's version contains in-frame clones alone and is incomplete. The table records fewer than 150,000 clones, roughly 91% of them present only once. Findings of the study overall: Elevations in Spike-specific TCR breadth and depth followed administration of two AZD1222 doses. Repertoire samples came only from after the peak T cell response.

Sample: peripheral blood, taken on day 0 of AZD1222 vaccination. The sequence derives from an adult in good health.

CDR3 in amino acids: CASTSGFTRTQHF. In DNA form, the CDR3 reads TGTGCCAGCACCTCCGGGTTTACGCGTACCCAGCATTTT. V usage is TRBV12-3 or TRBV12-4 and J usage is TRBJ1-5, with D hard to call. Trimming cost V 7 bases and J 11 bases, with 18 bases left between them. The CDR3 contains 13 residues.